The present entry profiles one TCR beta chain with its context. Its antigen is undetermined. TCRdb reprocessed the 5' RACE reads with MiXCR, giving one entry per CDR3 protein. The table records roughly 200,000 distinct CDR3 sequences, about 22% of them present only once. This entry comes from a study of T-cell memory formation after mild COVID-19. Study as a whole: TCR clusters mostly belonged to single donors.

Whole-study results and caveats: While clones contracting from day 15 to 85 were balanced between CD4 and CD8, later expanders leaned CD4+. Some responding clones appeared in pre-infection memory, suggesting cross-reactive memory joined. Clones that contracted clustered mainly in CM and EM if CD4+ and in EMRA if CD8+.

V was shortened by 3 bases and J by 8 bases, with 7 bases between the two germline ends. The CDR3 length is 10 residues. Germline V gene lookup returns CDR1 DFQATT and CDR2 SNEGSKA (reference sequence). This receptor was obtained from an adult woman who had mild COVID-19 (a few samples of this study predate the infection). Cell type and time point are not known. The sample consisted of PBMCs or a T cell subset sorted from them (not recorded which). J is TRBJ1-2 and V is TRBV20-1; TRBD1 is a possible D gene (6 bases). The CDR3 spells CSARDSGYTF. In DNA, the CDR3 is TGCAGTGCTAGGGACAGCGGCTACACCTTC.